These 20 T cell receptor beta chains share one sample of origin, sequenced in a study of CD8+CD57+ T cells in acquired aplastic anemia. Genomic DNA constituted the template upon which TCR beta VDJ and CDR3 profiling was performed. One entry per CDR3 protein results from TCRdb running MiXCR on the reads. The table shows 200,000 or so distinct CDR3 sequences, with 50% to 75% occurring only once. What was sequenced was sorted CD4+, CD8+, or CD8+CD57+ T cells (not recorded which) from PBMCs. The receptors come from a human donor with severe aplastic anemia or a healthy control (not recorded which).

This sequence joins TRBV7-3 and TRBJ2-7, with D possibly TRBD1 on 6 matching bases. The germline V and J ends were trimmed by 3 bases and 1 base, with 13 bases remaining between them. CDR3 length equals 15 residues. Per the germline V gene, CDR1 is SGHTA and CDR2 is FQGTGA. The CDR3 DNA sequence: TGTGCCAGCAGCTTGGGACAAGGACCGTCCTACGAGCAGTACTTC. It translates to CASSLGQGPSYEQYF.

This clonotype has a handful of counts. This chain links TRBV28 with TRBJ2-6, with TRBD1 matching 8 bases. V lost 3 bases, J lost 0 bases, and 16 bases stayed unmatched. The length of the CDR3 is 21 residues. Germline V gene sequence: CDR1 MDHEN, CDR2 SYDVKM. CDR3 coding DNA: TGTGCCAGCAGTTTCGTCCTTGGACCGGGACAGGCAGCCTCTGGGGCCAACGTCCTGACTTTC. This codes for CASSFVLGPGQAASGANVLTF.

This clonotype appeared once. The chain recombines TRBV12-3 or TRBV12-4 with TRBJ1-1; D not resolved. The ends were cut back, 6 bases at V and 1 base at J, with 9 bases in the middle. There are 13 residues in the CDR3. The CDR3 nucleotides are TGTGCCAGCAGCTCTCTGGGGAACACTGAAGCTTTCTTT. This translates into CASSSLGNTEAFF.

V usage is TRBV12-3 or TRBV12-4 and J usage is TRBJ2-1; TRBD1 might be the D (5 bases). Deletions cut 7 bases from V and 6 bases from J, with 22 bases between. The CDR3 covers 16 residues. In DNA form, the CDR3 reads TGTGCCAGCACCACTTTAGAAGGGGTTCCTGCCAATGAGCAGTTCTTC. Protein: CASTTLEGVPANEQFF.

The chain carries TRBV6-6 and TRBJ2-7, with TRBD2 matching 9 bases. CDR1 MNHNY and CDR2 SVGAGI come from the germline V gene (reference sequence). V dropped 6 bases and J dropped 1; count of bases not matched to a gene: 4. The CDR3 contains 14 residues. The CDR3 reads CASRRGGDSYEQYF. The DNA for the CDR3 is TGTGCCAGCAGACGCGGGGGGGATTCCTACGAGCAGTACTTC.

The chain carries TRBV9 and TRBJ2-1; no definite D call. The V gene's germline CDR1 is SGDLS and CDR2 YYNGEE. The V end was cut by 4 bases, the J end by 8 bases, with 19 bases between. The length of the CDR3 is 15 residues. CDR3 amino acids: CASSPDGQISDEQFF. DNA of the CDR3: TGTGCCAGCAGCCCAGATGGGCAGATATCCGATGAGCAGTTCTTC.

This chain joins TRBV7-9 and TRBJ2-7, with TRBD2 matching over 12 bases. CDR1 SEHNR and CDR2 FQNEAQ come from the germline V gene (reference sequence). Trimming took 2 bases from V and 5 from J; bases not matched to a gene: 10. This CDR3 region has 17 residues. CDR3 nucleotide sequence: TGTGCCAGCAGCTTAAGGCCCCTAGCGGGGGGGGAACACGAGCAGTACTTC. Protein sequence: CASSLRPLAGGEHEQYF.

This clonotype has just a few counts. V gene TRBV20-1 combines with J gene TRBJ2-1; 12 bases fit TRBD1. CDR3 length equals 13 residues. V gave up 8 bases and J gave up 6 bases; unmatched junction bases: 5. Germline V CDR1 and CDR2: DFQATT, SNEGSKA (reference sequence). Here the CDR3 reads CSPWDRGPNEQFF. Written as DNA, the CDR3 is TGCAGTCCTTGGGACAGGGGGCCCAATGAGCAGTTCTTC.

This clonotype occurred a few times. The chain carries TRBV7-9 and TRBJ2-5; D might be TRBD1 (5 bases). The ends were cut back, 8 bases at V and 1 base at J, with 14 bases in the middle. The germline CDR1 and CDR2 sequences are SEHNR and FQNEAQ (reference sequence). The CDR3 covers 14 residues. The CDR3: CASQGQGIQETQYF. CDR3 bases: TGTGCCAGCCAGGGCCAAGGCATCCAAGAGACCCAGTACTTC. Full variable domain (rest looked up from reference TRBV7-9 and TRBJ2-5): DTGVSQNPRHKITKRGQNVTFRCDPISEHNRLYWYRQTLGQGPEFLTYFQNEAQLEKSRLLSDRFSAERPKGSFSTLEIQRTEQGDSAMYLCASQGQGIQETQYFGPGTRLLVL.

This clonotype was recorded many times. The chain joins TRBV7-8 to TRBJ2-5, with 9 bases matching TRBD2. Germline V gives CDR1 SGHVS, CDR2 FQNEAQ. The trim removed 2 bases at V and 4 bases at J, leaving 8 bases unmatched. The CDR3 extends over 16 amino acids. The CDR3 bases are TGTGCCAGCAGCTTATGGGCGGGGGGGCCCGGAGAGACCCAGTACTTC. The encoded protein is CASSLWAGGPGETQYF.

The chain combines TRBV29-1 with TRBJ1-2; a possible D gene is TRBD1 (5 bases). Trimming pared 3 bases from V and 6 bases from J, leaving 20 bases between. There are 15 residues in the CDR3. Germline V gene sequence: CDR1 SQVTM, CDR2 ANQGSEA. The CDR3, as DNA: TGCAGCGTTGAGGTGGGAGTGGGGGGTACGGATGGCTACACCTTC. It translates to CSVEVGVGGTDGYTF.

The V and J genes are TRBV7-2 and TRBJ2-4; TRBD2 agrees at 8 bases. V lost 3 bases, J lost 8 bases, and 12 bases stayed unmatched. Germline CDR1 is SGHTA and CDR2 is FQGNSA. The CDR3 sequence is 16 residues long. Here the CDR3 reads CASSLYRAGASDIQYF. DNA for the CDR3: TGTGCCAGCAGCTTGTACCGAGCGGGGGCAAGTGACATTCAGTACTTC. Drawing the rest from reference TRBV7-2 and TRBJ2-4, the complete variable domain is GAGVSQSPSNKVTEKGKDVELRCDPISGHTALYWYRQSLGQGLEFLIYFQGNSAPDKSGLPSDRFSAERTGGSVSTLTIQRTQQEDSAVYLCASSLYRAGASDIQYFGAGTRLSVL.

This clonotype showed up many times. The gene calls are TRBV6-4 and TRBJ2-1; D uncertain. With 0 bases removed from V and 12 bases from J, the gap between germline ends came to 15 bases. This CDR3 comprises 14 residues. Germline values: CDR1 MRHNA, CDR2 SNTAGT. The CDR3 spells CASSDSESASWQFF. The CDR3 nucleotides read TGTGCCAGCAGTGACTCTGAGAGTGCCTCTTGGCAGTTCTTC.

This clonotype was detected many times. This rearrangement joins TRBV20-1 to TRBJ2-1; TRBD2 matches at 10 bases. The CDR3 runs 14 residues. Germline V gene sequence: CDR1 DFQATT, CDR2 SNEGSKA (reference sequence). Trimming cost V 3 bases and J 6 bases; bases outside gene matches: 5. The CDR3 is CSASSAGGPNEQFF. CDR3 sequence (DNA): TGCAGTGCTAGCTCAGCGGGGGGGCCCAATGAGCAGTTCTTC.

V and J are TRBV9 and TRBJ1-3; weak D call: TRBD1 (5 bases). V was shortened by 0 bases and J by 1 base, with 14 bases between the two germline ends. The CDR3 consists of 17 residues. The germline gives CDR1 SGDLS, CDR2 YYNGEE. Written as DNA, the CDR3 is TGTGCCAGCAGCGTAGGGCCGGGGGGAGTTTCTGGAAACACCATATATTTT. Translation: CASSVGPGGVSGNTIYF. The full variable domain, with the rest looked up from reference TRBV9 and TRBJ1-3, is DSGVTQTPKHLITATGQRVTLRCSPRSGDLSVYWYQQSLDQGLQFLIQYYNGEERAKGNILERFSAQQFPDLHSELNLSSLELGDSALYFCASSVGPGGVSGNTIYFGEGSWLTVV.

The gene calls are TRBV7-3 and TRBJ2-5; no clear D gene. Germline V lookup: CDR1 SGHTA, CDR2 FQGTGA. CDR3 size: 13 residues. V was cut by 5 bases and J by 5 bases, with 12 bases left in between. The CDR3 sequence: CASSISTSETQYF. The DNA of the CDR3 is TGTGCCAGCAGCATTAGCACGAGCGAGACCCAGTACTTC.

The V and J genes are TRBV7-9 and TRBJ2-5; D is ambiguous. V lost 4 bases and J lost 6, with 12 bases in between. The germline V gene encodes CDR1 SEHNR and CDR2 FQNEAQ (reference sequence). This CDR3 comprises 13 residues. The DNA of the CDR3 is TGTGCCAGCAGCTCAATTATAGGGAAGACCCAGTACTTC. Protein: CASSSIIGKTQYF. The complete variable domain, with remaining parts taken from reference TRBV7-9 and TRBJ2-5, reads DTGVSQNPRHKITKRGQNVTFRCDPISEHNRLYWYRQTLGQGPEFLTYFQNEAQLEKSRLLSDRFSAERPKGSFSTLEIQRTEQGDSAMYLCASSSIIGKTQYFGPGTRLLVL.

This sequence joins TRBV19 and TRBJ1-4, with a possible D match to TRBD1 (5 bases). V was shortened by 9 bases and J by 11 bases, with 25 bases between the two germline ends. Germline CDR1 and CDR2: LNHDA and SQIVND (reference sequence). The CDR3 totals 15 residues. CDR3 nucleotide sequence: TGTGCCAGACCAACTACCGGGACGCCCTTCCGTAAACTGTTTTTT. This encodes CARPTTGTPFRKLFF.

The V and J genes are TRBV20-1 and TRBJ2-7; the match to TRBD2 covers 15 bases. The CDR3 is made up of 15 amino acids. Trimming at V came to 5 bases and at J to 7 bases, leaving 9 bases not matched to a gene. The germline V gene has CDR1 DFQATT and CDR2 SNEGSKA (reference sequence). CDR3 amino acids: CSASRRGTSGGEQYF. DNA for the CDR3: TGCAGTGCTTCTCGTCGCGGGACTAGCGGGGGGGAGCAGTACTTC.

The V gene is TRBV19, the J gene TRBJ2-7; tentatively, D is TRBD2 (5 bases). The CDR3 has 15 amino acids. V lost 3 bases and J 0 bases, leaving 12 bases between the germline ends. Germline lookup yields CDR1 LNHDA and CDR2 SQIVND (reference sequence). CDR3 amino acids: CASSMSGSSSYEQYF. CDR3 bases: TGTGCCAGTAGTATGAGCGGATCCAGCTCCTACGAGCAGTACTTC.